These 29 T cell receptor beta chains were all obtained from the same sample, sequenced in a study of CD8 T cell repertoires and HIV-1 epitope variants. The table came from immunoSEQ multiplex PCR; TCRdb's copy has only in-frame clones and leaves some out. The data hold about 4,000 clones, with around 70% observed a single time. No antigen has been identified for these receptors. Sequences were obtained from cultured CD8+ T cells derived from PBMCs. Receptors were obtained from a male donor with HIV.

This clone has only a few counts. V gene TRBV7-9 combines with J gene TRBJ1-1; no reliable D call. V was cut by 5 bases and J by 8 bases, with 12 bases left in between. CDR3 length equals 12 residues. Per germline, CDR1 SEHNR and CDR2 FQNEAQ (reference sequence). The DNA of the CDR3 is TGTGCCAGCAGCCTACCCGGTAGGGAAGCTTTCTTT. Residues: CASSLPGREAFF.

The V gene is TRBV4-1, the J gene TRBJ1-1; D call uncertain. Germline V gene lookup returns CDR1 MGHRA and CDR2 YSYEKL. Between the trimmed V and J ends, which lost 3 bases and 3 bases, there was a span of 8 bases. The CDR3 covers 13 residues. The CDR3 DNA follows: TGCGCCAGCAGCCAGTTTGGGGACACTGAAGCTTTCTTT. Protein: CASSQFGDTEAFF.

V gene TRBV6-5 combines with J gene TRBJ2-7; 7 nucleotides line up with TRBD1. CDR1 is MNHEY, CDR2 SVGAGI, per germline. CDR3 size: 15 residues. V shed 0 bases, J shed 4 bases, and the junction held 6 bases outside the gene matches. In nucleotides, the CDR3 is TGTGCCAGCAGTTACTCGAGGACAGGTGGTTACGAGCAGTACTTC. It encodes CASSYSRTGGYEQYF.

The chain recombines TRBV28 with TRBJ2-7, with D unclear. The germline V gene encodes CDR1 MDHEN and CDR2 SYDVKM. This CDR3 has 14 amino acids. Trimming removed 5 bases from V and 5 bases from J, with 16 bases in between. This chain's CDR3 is CASSPARTYDEQYF. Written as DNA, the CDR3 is TGTGCCAGCAGTCCCGCGAGAACTTATGACGAGCAGTACTTC.

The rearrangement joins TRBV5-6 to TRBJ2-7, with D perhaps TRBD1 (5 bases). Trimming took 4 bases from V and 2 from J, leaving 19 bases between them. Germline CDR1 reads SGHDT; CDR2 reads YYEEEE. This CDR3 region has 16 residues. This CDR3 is CASSHTVGQLTYEQYF. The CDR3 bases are TGTGCCAGCAGCCACACAGTGGGGCAGTTAACCTACGAGCAGTACTTC. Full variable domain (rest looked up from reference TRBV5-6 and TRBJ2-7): DAGVTQSPTHLIKTRGQQVTLRCSPKSGHDTVSWYQQALGQGPQFIFQYYEEEERQRGNFPDRFSGHQFPNYSSELNVNALLLGDSALYLCASSHTVGQLTYEQYFGPGTRLTVT.

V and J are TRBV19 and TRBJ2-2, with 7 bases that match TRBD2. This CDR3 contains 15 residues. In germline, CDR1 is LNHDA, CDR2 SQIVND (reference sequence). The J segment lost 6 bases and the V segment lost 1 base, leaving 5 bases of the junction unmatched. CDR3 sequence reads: CASSIVGLVAGELFF. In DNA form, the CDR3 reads TGTGCCAGTAGTATAGTTGGACTAGTCGCCGGGGAGCTGTTTTTT.

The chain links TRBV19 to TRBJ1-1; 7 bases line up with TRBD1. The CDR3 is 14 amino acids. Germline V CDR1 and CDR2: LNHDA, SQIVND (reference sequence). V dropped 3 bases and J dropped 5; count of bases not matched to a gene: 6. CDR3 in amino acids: CASSIPPGGTEAFF. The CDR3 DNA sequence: TGTGCCAGTAGTATCCCCCCAGGGGGGACTGAAGCTTTCTTT.

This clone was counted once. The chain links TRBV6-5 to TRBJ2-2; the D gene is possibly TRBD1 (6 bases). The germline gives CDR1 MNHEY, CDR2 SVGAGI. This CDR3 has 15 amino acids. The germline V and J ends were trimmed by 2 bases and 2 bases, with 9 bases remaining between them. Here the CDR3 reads CASSYTGTNTGELFF. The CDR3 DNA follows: TGTGCCAGCAGTTACACGGGGACAAACACCGGGGAGCTGTTTTTT.

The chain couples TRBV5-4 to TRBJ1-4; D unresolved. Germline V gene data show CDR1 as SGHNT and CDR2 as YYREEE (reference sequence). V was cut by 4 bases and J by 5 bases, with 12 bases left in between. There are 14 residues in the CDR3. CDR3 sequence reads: CASSPGPGNEKLFF. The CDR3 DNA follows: TGTGCCAGCAGCCCGGGTCCCGGGAATGAAAAACTGTTTTTT.

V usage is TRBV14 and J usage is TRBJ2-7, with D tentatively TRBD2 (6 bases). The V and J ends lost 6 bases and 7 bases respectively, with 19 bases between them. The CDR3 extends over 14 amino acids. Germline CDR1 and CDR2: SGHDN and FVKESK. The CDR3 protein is CASSPTSSHREQYF. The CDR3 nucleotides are TGTGCCAGCAGTCCTACTAGCTCCCACCGGGAGCAGTACTTC.

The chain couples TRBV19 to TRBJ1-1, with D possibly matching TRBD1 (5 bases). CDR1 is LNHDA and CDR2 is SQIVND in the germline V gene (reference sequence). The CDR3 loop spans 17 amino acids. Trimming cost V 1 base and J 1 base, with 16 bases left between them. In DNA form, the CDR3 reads TGTGCCAGTAGTATAGTATATCAGGGTAGTTCGAACACTGAAGCTTTCTTT. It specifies CASSIVYQGSSNTEAFF.

The CDR3, as DNA: TGTGCCAGCAGCCTCCAAAGAGCCGGGACAGGGTTAATGCAACTGTTTTTT. Its translation is CASSLQRAGTGLMQLFF. The V call is TRBV16, the J call TRBJ1-4, with 9 bases matching TRBD1. The ends lost 4 bases at V and 12 bases at J; junction bases unmatched: 18. The CDR3 sequence is 17 residues long. Germline loops: CDR1 KGHSY, CDR2 FQNENV. Full variable domain (remainder filled in from reference TRBV16 and TRBJ1-4): GEEVAQTPKHLVRGEGQKAKLYCAPIKGHSYVFWYQQVLKNEFKFLISFQNENVFDETGMPKERFSAKCLPNSPCSLEIQATKLEDSAVYFCASSLQRAGTGLMQLFFGSGTQLSVL.

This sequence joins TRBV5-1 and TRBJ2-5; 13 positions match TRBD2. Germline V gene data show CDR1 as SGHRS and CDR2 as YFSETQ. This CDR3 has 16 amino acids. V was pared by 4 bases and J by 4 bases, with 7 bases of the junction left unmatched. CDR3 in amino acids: CASSHKTSGGTETQYF. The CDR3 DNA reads TGCGCCAGCAGCCATAAGACTAGCGGGGGGACAGAGACCCAGTACTTC.

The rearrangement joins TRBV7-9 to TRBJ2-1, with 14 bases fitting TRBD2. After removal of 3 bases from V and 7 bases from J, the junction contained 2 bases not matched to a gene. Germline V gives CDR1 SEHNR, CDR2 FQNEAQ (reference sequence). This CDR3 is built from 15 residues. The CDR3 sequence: CASSFGTSGSNEQFF. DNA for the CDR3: TGTGCCAGCAGCTTTGGGACTAGCGGGAGTAATGAGCAGTTCTTC.

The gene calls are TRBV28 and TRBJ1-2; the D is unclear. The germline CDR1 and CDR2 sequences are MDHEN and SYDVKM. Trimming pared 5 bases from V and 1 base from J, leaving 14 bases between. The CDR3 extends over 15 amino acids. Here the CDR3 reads CASSIHPASNYGYTF. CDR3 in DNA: TGTGCCAGCAGTATACACCCGGCCAGTAACTATGGCTACACCTTC.

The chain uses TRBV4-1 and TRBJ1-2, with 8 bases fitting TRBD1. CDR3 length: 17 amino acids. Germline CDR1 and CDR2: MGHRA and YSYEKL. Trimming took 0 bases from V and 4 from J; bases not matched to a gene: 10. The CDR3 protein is CASSQDPQGAQSYGYTF. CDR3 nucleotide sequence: TGCGCCAGCAGCCAAGATCCGCAGGGGGCGCAAAGCTATGGCTACACCTTC.

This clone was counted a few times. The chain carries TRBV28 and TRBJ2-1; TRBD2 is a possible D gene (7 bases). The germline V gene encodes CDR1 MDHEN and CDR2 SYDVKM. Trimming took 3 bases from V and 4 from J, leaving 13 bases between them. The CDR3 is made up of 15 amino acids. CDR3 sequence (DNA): TGTGCCAGCAGTTTCGAGGGGGGGCTTTACAATGAGCAGTTCTTC. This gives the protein CASSFEGGLYNEQFF.

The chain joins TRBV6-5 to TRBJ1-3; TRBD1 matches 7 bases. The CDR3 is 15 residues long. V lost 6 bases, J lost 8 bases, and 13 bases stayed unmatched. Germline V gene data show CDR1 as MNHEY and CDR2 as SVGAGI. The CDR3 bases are TGTGCCAGCAGCGGGTCGTCAGGGGGTACCGACACCATATATTTT. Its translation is CASSGSSGGTDTIYF.

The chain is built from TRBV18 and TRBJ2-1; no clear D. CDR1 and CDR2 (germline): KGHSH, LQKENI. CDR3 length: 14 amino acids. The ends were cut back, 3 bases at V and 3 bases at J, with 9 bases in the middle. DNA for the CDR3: TGTGCCAGCTCACCCGAGACAAACTACAATGAGCAGTTCTTC. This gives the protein CASSPETNYNEQFF.

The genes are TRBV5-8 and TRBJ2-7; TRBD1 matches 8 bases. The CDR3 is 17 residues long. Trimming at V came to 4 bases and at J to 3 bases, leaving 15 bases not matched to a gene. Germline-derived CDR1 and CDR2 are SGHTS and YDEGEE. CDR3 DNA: TGTGCCAGCAGCCCTTACGATCCGGACAGGGAATACTACGAGCAGTACTTC. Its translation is CASSPYDPDREYYEQYF.

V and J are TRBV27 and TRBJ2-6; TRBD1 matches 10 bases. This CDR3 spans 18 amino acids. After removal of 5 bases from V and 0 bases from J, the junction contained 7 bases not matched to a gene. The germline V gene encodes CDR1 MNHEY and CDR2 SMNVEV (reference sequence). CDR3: CASSPLGTGVSGANVLTF. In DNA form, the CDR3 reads TGTGCCAGCAGTCCACTGGGGACAGGGGTCTCTGGGGCCAACGTCCTGACTTTC.

The CDR3 sequence is CASSSPGDWEQFF. The CDR3 DNA is TGTGCCAGCAGTTCCCCCGGGGACTGGGAGCAGTTCTTC. The rearrangement links TRBV28 to TRBJ2-1; maybe TRBD2 (6 bases). V lost 4 bases and J lost 10, with 14 bases in between. CDR1 is MDHEN and CDR2 is SYDVKM in the germline V gene. This CDR3 contains 13 residues.

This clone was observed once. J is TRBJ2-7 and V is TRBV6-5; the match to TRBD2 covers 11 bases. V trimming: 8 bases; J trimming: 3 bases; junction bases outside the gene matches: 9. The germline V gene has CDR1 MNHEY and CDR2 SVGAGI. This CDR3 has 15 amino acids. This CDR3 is CASGSIAGGRYEQYF. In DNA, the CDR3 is TGTGCCAGCGGTTCGATAGCGGGAGGGCGCTACGAGCAGTACTTC.

For the CDR3, the DNA is TGTGCCAGCAGCTTAGATCTGACTGGGAGCGCAGAGACCCAGTACTTC. Translation: CASSLDLTGSAETQYF. The chain recombines TRBV11-2 with TRBJ2-5; D possibly corresponds to TRBD2 (5 bases). Trimming removed 0 bases at V and 4 bases at J, with 15 bases between. CDR1 and CDR2 (germline): SGHAT, FQNNGV. The CDR3 contains 16 residues.

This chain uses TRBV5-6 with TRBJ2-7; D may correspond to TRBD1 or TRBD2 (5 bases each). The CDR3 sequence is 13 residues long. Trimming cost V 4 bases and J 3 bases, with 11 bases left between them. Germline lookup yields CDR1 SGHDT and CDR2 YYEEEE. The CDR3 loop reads CASSGRDRYEQYF. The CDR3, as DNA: TGTGCCAGCAGCGGTCGGGACCGCTACGAGCAGTACTTC.

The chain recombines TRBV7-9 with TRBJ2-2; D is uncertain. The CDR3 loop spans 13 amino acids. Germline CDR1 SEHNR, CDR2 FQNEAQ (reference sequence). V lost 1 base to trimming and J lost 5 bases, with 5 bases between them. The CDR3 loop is CASSLEPTGELFF. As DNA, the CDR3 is TGTGCCAGCAGCTTAGAACCAACCGGGGAGCTGTTTTTT.

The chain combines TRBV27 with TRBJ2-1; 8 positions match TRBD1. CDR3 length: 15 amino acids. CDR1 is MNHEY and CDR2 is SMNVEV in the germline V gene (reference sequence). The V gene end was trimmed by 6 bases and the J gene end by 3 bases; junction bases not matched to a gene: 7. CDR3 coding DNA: TGTGCCAGCAGCTTAGAAGGGACAGGCTACAATGAGCAGTTCTTC. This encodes CASSLEGTGYNEQFF.

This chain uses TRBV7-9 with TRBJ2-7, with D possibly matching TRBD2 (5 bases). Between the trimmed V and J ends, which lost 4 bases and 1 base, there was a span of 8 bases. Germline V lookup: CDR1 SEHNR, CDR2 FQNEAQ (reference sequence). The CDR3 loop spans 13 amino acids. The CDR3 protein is CASSSEGSYEQYF. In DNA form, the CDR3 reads TGTGCCAGCAGCTCCGAGGGTTCCTACGAGCAGTACTTC.

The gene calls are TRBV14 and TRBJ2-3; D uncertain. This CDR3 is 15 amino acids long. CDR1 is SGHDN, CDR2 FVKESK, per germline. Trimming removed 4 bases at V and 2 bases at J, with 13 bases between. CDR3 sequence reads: CASSLVTDYTDTQYF. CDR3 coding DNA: TGTGCCAGCAGCCTCGTGACTGATTACACAGATACGCAGTATTTT. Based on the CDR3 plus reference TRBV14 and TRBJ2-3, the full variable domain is EAGVTQFPSHSVIEKGQTVTLRCDPISGHDNLYWYRRVMGKEIKFLLHFVKESKQDESGMPNNRFLAERTGGTYSTLKVQPAELEDSGVYFCASSLVTDYTDTQYFGPGTRLTVL.